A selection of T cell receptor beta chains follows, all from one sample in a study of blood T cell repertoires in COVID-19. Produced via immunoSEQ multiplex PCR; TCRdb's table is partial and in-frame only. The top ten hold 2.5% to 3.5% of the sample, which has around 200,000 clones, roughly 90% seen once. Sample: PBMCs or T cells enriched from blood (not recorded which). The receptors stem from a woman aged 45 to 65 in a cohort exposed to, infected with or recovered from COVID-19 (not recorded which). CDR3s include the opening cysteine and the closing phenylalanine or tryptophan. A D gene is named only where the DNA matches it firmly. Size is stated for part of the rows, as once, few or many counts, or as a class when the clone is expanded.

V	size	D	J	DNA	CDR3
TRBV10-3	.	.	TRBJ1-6	TGTGCCATCACCACAGGGAGCTCCTATAATTCACCCCTCCACTTT	CAITTGSSYNSPLHF
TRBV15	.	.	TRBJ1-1	TGTGCCACCGGAACAGGGAGAAAATCTGAAGCTTTCTTT	CATGTGRKSEAFF
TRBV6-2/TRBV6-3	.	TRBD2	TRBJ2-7	TGTGCCAGCAGTCCCGGACTAGCGGGGGGTACAAGATCCTACGAGCAGTACTTC	CASSPGLAGGTRSYEQYF
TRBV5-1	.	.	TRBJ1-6	TGCGCCAGCAGCTTAACGCGGGTGGACTCTAATTCACCCCTCCACTTT	CASSLTRVDSNSPLHF
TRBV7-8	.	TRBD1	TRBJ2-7	TGTGCCAGCAGCCCGCAGGGACAGAGCGTCGAGCAGTACTTC	CASSPQGQSVEQYF
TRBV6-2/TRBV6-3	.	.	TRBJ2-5	TGTGCCAGCAGTTTATCGTCAGGGGTCCAAGAGACCCAGTACTTC	CASSLSSGVQETQYF
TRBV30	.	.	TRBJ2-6	TGTGCCTGGAGTGCGTCAGGGTCGTCCTCTGGGGCCAACGTCCTGACTTTC	CAWSASGSSSGANVLTF
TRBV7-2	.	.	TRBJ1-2	TGTGCCAGCAGCTTAGGAGCAGGGCGCTATGGCTACACCTTC	CASSLGAGRYGYTF
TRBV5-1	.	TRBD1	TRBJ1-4	TGCGCCAGCAGCTTAGCCGGGACAGGGGGTAATGAAAAACTGTTTTTT	CASSLAGTGGNEKLFF
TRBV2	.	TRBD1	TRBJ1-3	TGTGCCAGCAGGGGGACAGCAACCTTCTCTGGAAACACCATATATTTT	CASRGTATFSGNTIYF
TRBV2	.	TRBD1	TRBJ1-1	TGTGCCAGCAGTGGGCCCAGGGGGACTGAAGCTTTCTTT	CASSGPRGTEAFF
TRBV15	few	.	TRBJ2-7	TGTGCCACCAGCCCGGGACAACTCTACGAGCAGTACTTC	CATSPGQLYEQYF
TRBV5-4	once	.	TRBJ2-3	TGTGCCAGCAGCTCTGGATTGGGCGCAGATACGCAGTATTTT	CASSSGLGADTQYF
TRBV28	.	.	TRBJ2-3	TGTGCCAGCAGTTTAACCGGTTACACAGATACGCAGTATTTT	CASSLTGYTDTQYF
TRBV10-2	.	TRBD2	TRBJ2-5	TGCGCCAGCAGCGCGGGACTAGCGGGGGATTATACCCAAGAGACCCAGTACTTC	CASSAGLAGDYTQETQYF
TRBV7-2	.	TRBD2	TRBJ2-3	TGTGCCAGCAGCTTCACTAGCGAGGTTCTGTGGTATTTT	CASSFTSEVLWYF
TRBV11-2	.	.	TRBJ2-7	TGTGCCAGCAGCTTAGATTGGGGGCCCATCTCCTACGAGCAGTACTTC	CASSLDWGPISYEQYF
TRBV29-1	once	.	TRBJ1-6	TGCAGCGTTGGGTGGGGGCCGAATTCACCCCTCCACTTT	CSVGWGPNSPLHF
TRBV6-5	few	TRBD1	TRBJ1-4	TGTGCCACCCGGACAGGGGAATATGAAAAACTGTTTTTT	CATRTGEYEKLFF
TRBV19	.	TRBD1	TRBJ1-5	TGTGCCAGTAGTGCGACAGGGATAGAGCCCCAGCATTTT	CASSATGIEPQHF
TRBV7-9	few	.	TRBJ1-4	TGTGCCAGCACCACGCAGGGGATGGGTGAAAAACTGTTTTTT	CASTTQGMGEKLFF
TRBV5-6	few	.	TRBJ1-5	TGTGCCAGCAGCTTGTCCGGGGGTGATCAGCCCCAGCATTTT	CASSLSGGDQPQHF
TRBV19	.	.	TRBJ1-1	TGTGCCAGTAGTAGTCAGATGAACACTGAAGCTTTCTTT	CASSSQMNTEAFF
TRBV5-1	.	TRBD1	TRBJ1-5	TGCGCCAGCAGCTCGGAGACAGGGGGACAGCCCCAGCATTTT	CASSSETGGQPQHF
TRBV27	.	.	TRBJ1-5	TGTGCCAGCAGTTTAAGGGGGTTGGAGCCCCAGCATTTT	CASSLRGLEPQHF
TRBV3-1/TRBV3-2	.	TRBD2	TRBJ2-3	TGTGCCAGCAGCCAACGGGGGGCAGATACGCAGTATTTT	CASSQRGADTQYF
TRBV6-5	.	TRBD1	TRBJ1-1	TGTGCCAGCAGAATCTGGACAGGACAAGCTTTCTTT	CASRIWTGQAFF
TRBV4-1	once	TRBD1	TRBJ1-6	TGCGCCAGCAGCCATACCGGGACAGGGACCTATAATTCACCCCTCCACTTT	CASSHTGTGTYNSPLHF
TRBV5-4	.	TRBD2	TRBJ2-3	TGTGCCAGCAGCTCGACTAGCTTCAGCACAGATACGCAGTATTTT	CASSSTSFSTDTQYF
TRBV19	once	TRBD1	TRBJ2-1	TGTGCCAGTAGTATTGACTCTGGGACAGGGGTCCGCAATGAGCAGTTCTTC	CASSIDSGTGVRNEQFF
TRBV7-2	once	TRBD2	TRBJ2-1	TGTGCCAGCAGCTCTTATAGCGGGGGGCCCAATGAGCAGTTCTTC	CASSSYSGGPNEQFF